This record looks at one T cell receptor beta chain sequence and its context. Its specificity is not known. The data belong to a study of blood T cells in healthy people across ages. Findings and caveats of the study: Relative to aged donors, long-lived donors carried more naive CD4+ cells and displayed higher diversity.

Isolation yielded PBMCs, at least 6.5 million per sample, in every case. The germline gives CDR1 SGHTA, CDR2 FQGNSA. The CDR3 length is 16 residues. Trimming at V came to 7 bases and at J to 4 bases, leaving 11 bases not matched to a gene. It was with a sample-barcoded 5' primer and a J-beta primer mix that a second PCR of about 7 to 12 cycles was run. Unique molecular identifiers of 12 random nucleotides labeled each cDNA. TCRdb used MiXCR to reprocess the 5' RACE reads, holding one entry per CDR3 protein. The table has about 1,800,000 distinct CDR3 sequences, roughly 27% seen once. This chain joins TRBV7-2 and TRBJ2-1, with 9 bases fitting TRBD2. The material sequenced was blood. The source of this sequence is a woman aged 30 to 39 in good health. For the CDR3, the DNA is TGTGCCAGCACCGTTATTTCTAGCGGGGAATACAATGAGCAGTTCTTC. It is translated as CASTVISSGEYNEQFF.